This T cell receptor (beta chain) is drawn from a study of blood T cell repertoires in COVID-19. Generated by immunoSEQ multiplex PCR, the TCRdb table keeps only in-frame clones and is missing some. This table holds about 240,000 clones, more than 75% found once. Trimming left V 4 bases short and J 5 bases short, with 21 bases between. The CDR3 is 17 amino acids. Per germline, CDR1 MNHEY and CDR2 SVGEGT. The chain employs TRBV6-2 or TRBV6-3 and TRBJ2-1; possibly TRBD1 for D (5 bases). What was sequenced was peripheral blood. This sequence was found in a woman in her 70s with active or convalescent COVID-19. The CDR3 sequence: CASSSPSTDFFNNEQFF. CDR3 bases: TGTGCCAGCAGTTCCCCTTCGACAGACTTTTTTAACAATGAGCAGTTCTTC.